The rows below give T cell receptor beta chains drawn from one sample of a study of blood T cell repertoires in COVID-19. Using immunoSEQ multiplex PCR, the repertoire was profiled, and TCRdb retains in-frame clones only, with some absent. Among some 31,000 clones listed, about 91% were seen once. Sequenced material: peripheral blood. The receptors come from a human donor with active COVID-19. The donor label of this sample is uncertain. Each CDR3 is given with its conserved first and last residue. The order of the fields is D gene, V gene, J gene, clone size, CDR3 protein, CDR3 DNA. The D gene is left open where the match is weak. Clone size appears in some rows only: once, few, many, or a class for an expanded clone.

D: TRBD1
V: TRBV4-2
J: TRBJ2-5
size: few
CDR3: CASSQATGERSRETQYF
DNA: TGTGCCAGCAGCCAAGCCACAGGGGAAAGGAGTAGGGAGACCCAGTACTTC

D: TRBD2
V: TRBV7-2
J: TRBJ2-7
size: -
CDR3: CASSRSSGSPAYEQYF
DNA: TGTGCCAGCAGCCGTTCTAGCGGGAGCCCAGCCTACGAGCAGTACTTC

D: TRBD1
V: TRBV10-1
J: TRBJ1-1
size: -
CDR3: CASSRDSNTEAFF
DNA: TGCGCCAGCAGTCGGGACAGCAACACTGAAGCTTTCTTT

D: -
V: TRBV6-2/TRBV6-3
J: TRBJ1-1
size: -
CDR3: CASSKQTNTEAFF
DNA: TGTGCCAGCAGTAAACAAACAAACACTGAAGCTTTCTTT

D: -
V: TRBV6-2/TRBV6-3
J: TRBJ2-7
size: -
CDR3: CASSPLGETYEQYF
DNA: TGTGCCAGCAGTCCCCTCGGGGAAACCTACGAGCAGTACTTC

D: TRBD1
V: TRBV5-1
J: TRBJ2-7
size: -
CDR3: CASSLEGQGVGEQYF
DNA: TGCGCCAGCAGCTTGGAGGGACAGGGGGTCGGCGAGCAGTACTTC

D: -
V: TRBV10-3
J: TRBJ2-2
size: once
CDR3: CAISDLNTGELFF
DNA: TGTGCCATCAGTGACCTAAACACCGGGGAGCTGTTTTTT

D: -
V: TRBV7-2
J: TRBJ2-3
size: -
CDR3: CASSFRVDTQYF
DNA: TGTGCCAGCAGCTTCCGCGTGGATACGCAGTATTTT

D: TRBD2
V: TRBV19
J: TRBJ2-1
size: -
CDR3: CASSIGRAAFF
DNA: TGTGCCAGTAGTATTGGGAGGGCCGCCTTCTTC

D: TRBD2
V: TRBV9
J: TRBJ2-3
size: -
CDR3: CASSVSLAADTQYF
DNA: TGTGCCAGCAGCGTATCGCTAGCGGCAGATACGCAGTATTTT

D: -
V: TRBV11-3
J: TRBJ2-3
size: -
CDR3: CASPLGRYF
DNA: TGTGCCAGCCCCCTGGGCAGGTATTTT

D: -
V: TRBV2
J: TRBJ2-3
size: -
CDR3: CASSALGRGSTDTQYF
DNA: TGTGCCAGCAGTGCCTTAGGACGGGGAAGCACAGATACGCAGTATTTT

D: TRBD1
V: TRBV23-1
J: TRBJ2-7
size: -
CDR3: CASSQSTRTGGEYEQYF
DNA: TGCGCCAGCAGTCAATCGACCCGGACAGGGGGCGAGTACGAGCAGTACTTC

D: TRBD1
V: TRBV14
J: TRBJ1-2
size: -
CDR3: CASSQGTGSFGYTF
DNA: TGTGCCAGCAGCCAGGGGACAGGTTCGTTCGGCTACACCTTC

D: TRBD2
V: TRBV7-9
J: TRBJ2-3
size: -
CDR3: CASNRGGADTQYF
DNA: TGTGCCAGCAATAGGGGAGGGGCAGATACGCAGTATTTT

D: -
V: TRBV7-9
J: TRBJ2-5
size: -
CDR3: CASSFDRETQYF
DNA: TGTGCCAGCAGCTTTGACAGGGAGACCCAGTACTTC

D: -
V: TRBV7-8
J: TRBJ1-1
size: -
CDR3: CASIQWGGAEAFF
DNA: TGTGCCAGCATACAGTGGGGAGGGGCTGAAGCTTTCTTT

D: -
V: TRBV28
J: TRBJ2-7
size: -
CDR3: CASSPSLGWVPTEQYF
DNA: TGTGCCAGCAGTCCCTCCCTCGGGTGGGTGCCTACCGAGCAGTACTTC

D: -
V: TRBV19
J: TRBJ2-1
size: -
CDR3: CASSIGLPIYNEQFF
DNA: TGTGCCAGTAGTATAGGACTACCCATCTACAATGAGCAGTTCTTC

D: -
V: TRBV19
J: TRBJ2-5
size: -
CDR3: CASSFWRDSQETQYF
DNA: TGTGCCAGTAGTTTTTGGCGGGACTCGCAAGAGACCCAGTACTTC

D: TRBD2
V: TRBV10-1
J: TRBJ2-3
size: -
CDR3: CASSERLAGPTRF
DNA: TGCGCCAGCAGTGAGAGACTAGCGGGCCCGACGAGGTTT

D: TRBD2
V: TRBV11-2
J: TRBJ2-7
size: -
CDR3: CASSPGGGPEQYF
DNA: TGTGCCAGCAGCCCCGGGGGGGGGCCCGAGCAGTACTTC

D: TRBD1
V: TRBV28
J: TRBJ1-5
size: -
CDR3: CASSLTGAQPQHF
DNA: TGTGCCAGCAGTTTGACAGGGGCCCAGCCCCAGCATTTT

D: TRBD1
V: TRBV27
J: TRBJ2-7
size: -
CDR3: CASRYTGGEQYF
DNA: TGTGCCAGCAGGTATACAGGGGGCGAGCAGTACTTC

D: TRBD1
V: TRBV5-1
J: TRBJ1-1
size: -
CDR3: CASSARTGNTEAFF
DNA: TGCGCCAGCAGCGCTCGGACAGGGAACACTGAAGCTTTCTTT

D: -
V: TRBV7-9
J: TRBJ1-1
size: -
CDR3: CASSLDLAIEAFF
DNA: TGTGCCAGCAGCTTAGATTTGGCCATCGAAGCTTTCTTT

D: -
V: TRBV27
J: TRBJ1-5
size: -
CDR3: CASSRWGRGSNQPQHF
DNA: TGTGCCAGCAGTCGGTGGGGGCGAGGGAGCAATCAGCCCCAGCATTTT

D: TRBD1
V: TRBV2
J: TRBJ2-7
size: once
CDR3: CASRKTGASYEQYF
DNA: TGTGCCAGCAGAAAGACAGGGGCCTCCTACGAGCAGTACTTC

D: TRBD2
V: TRBV9
J: TRBJ2-5
size: -
CDR3: CASSTTSGRAETQYF
DNA: TGTGCCAGCAGCACGACTAGCGGGAGGGCTGAGACCCAGTACTTC

D: TRBD2
V: TRBV7-2
J: TRBJ2-1
size: -
CDR3: CASSLGLAGLMDEQFF
DNA: TGTGCCAGCAGCTTGGGACTAGCGGGGCTTATGGATGAGCAGTTCTTC

D: -
V: TRBV18
J: TRBJ1-6
size: -
CDR3: CASSSGQGKNSPLHF
DNA: TGTGCCAGCTCATCAGGGCAGGGAAAGAATTCACCCCTCCACTTT

D: -
V: TRBV29-1
J: TRBJ2-7
size: -
CDR3: CSVEYWYEQYF
DNA: TGCAGCGTTGAGTACTGGTACGAGCAGTACTTC

D: -
V: TRBV15
J: TRBJ2-3
size: -
CDR3: CATSRGPDRYTDTQYF
DNA: TGTGCCACCAGCAGAGGTCCAGACAGGTACACAGATACGCAGTATTTT

D: -
V: TRBV6-5
J: TRBJ2-2
size: -
CDR3: CASTKQGDQSGELFF
DNA: TGTGCCAGCACCAAACAGGGAGACCAAAGCGGGGAGCTGTTTTTT

D: -
V: TRBV6-6
J: TRBJ1-2
size: -
CDR3: CASSYSGGNYGYTF
DNA: TGTGCCAGCAGTTACTCGGGGGGTAACTATGGCTACACCTTC

D: -
V: TRBV28
J: TRBJ1-2
size: -
CDR3: CASSLSTGGYTF
DNA: TGTGCCAGCAGTTTATCTACGGGGGGCTACACCTTC

D: -
V: TRBV7-6
J: TRBJ1-4
size: -
CDR3: CASSAVLNGATNEKLFF
DNA: TGTGCCAGCAGCGCGGTCTTAAACGGGGCAACTAATGAAAAACTGTTTTTT

D: TRBD1
V: TRBV29-1
J: TRBJ2-7
size: -
CDR3: CSVEDSGTGGYEQYF
DNA: TGCAGCGTTGAAGATTCAGGGACAGGGGGCTACGAGCAGTACTTC

D: TRBD2
V: TRBV6-2/TRBV6-3
J: TRBJ2-3
size: -
CDR3: CASSYLLTSGERDTQYF
DNA: TGTGCCAGCAGTTACCTATTGACTAGCGGGGAAAGAGATACGCAGTATTTT

D: -
V: TRBV13
J: TRBJ1-4
size: once
CDR3: CASSLFRQGVGKLFF
DNA: TGTGCCAGCAGCTTATTCCGCCAAGGGGTCGGAAAACTGTTTTTT

D: TRBD2
V: TRBV30
J: TRBJ2-7
size: -
CDR3: CAWSVLLAGALRVYF
DNA: TGTGCCTGGAGTGTCTTACTAGCGGGGGCCCTCAGGGTGTACTTC